This TCR beta chain was sequenced for a study of shared clonotypes between healthy human individuals. Regarding the study as a whole: For naive CD4 cells, roughly 5% of clonotypes were shared across a handful of donors.

Germline V CDR1 and CDR2: LNHNV, YYDKDF (reference sequence). V was cut by 0 bases and J by 9 bases, with 4 bases left in between. The CDR3 has 11 amino acids. Sequencing was performed with immunoSEQ multiplex PCR; in TCRdb, only in-frame clones are kept and a portion is missing. The sample comprises roughly 2.2 million clones, around 90% of which are singletons, and around 0.38% rests with the top ten. Regarding this clone: Its antigen is unidentified.

The sample consisted of naive CD4+ T cells from PBMCs. Documented subset: CD45RA+ positively selected. The sequence came from a man aged 18 to 35 in good health. Some clones in this sample may be carry-over from other donors' samples. The rearrangement uses TRBV15 and TRBJ2-3; D unresolved. The CDR3 nucleotides are TGTGCCACCAGCAGAGACAGAACGCAGTATTTT. Translation: CATSRDRTQYF.